Below, 19 T cell receptor delta chains from the same sample are listed, as sequenced in a study of γδ T cells in repeated Plasmodium falciparum infection. TCRdb reprocessed the multiplex PCR reads through CATT. Of 75,000 to 100,000 delta-chain clones in the sample, more than 1.4% are singletons; the top ten hold 7% to 9.5%. Vgamma9/Vdelta2+ and Vdelta2-negative gammadelta T cells were flow-sorted from PBMC for bulk sequencing. The source material was gamma-delta T cells from blood. All receptors come from a pool of human donors (malaria-infected and uninfected, not separated).

This clone was recorded many times. A read error likely explains this, since a far larger clone differs by one base. Other DNA sequences within the sample encode an identical CDR3. With the J gene uncalled, the V gene is TRDV2; the D call TRDD3 from the table was never checked on the DNA. Germline V lookup: CDR1 GEAIGNYY, CDR2 EKD. This CDR3 contains 17 residues. CDR3: CACDTVGTGGYTDKLIF. As DNA, the CDR3 is TGTGCCTGTGACACCGTCGGTACTGGGGGATACACCGATAAGCTCATCTTT.

This clone was picked up many times. V gene TRDV1 combines with J gene TRDJ1; 7 nucleotides agree with TRDD3. Looked up from germline, CDR1 is TSWWSYY and CDR2 is QGS. The CDR3 covers 21 residues. V gave up 1 base and J gave up 0 bases; unmatched junction bases: 20. CDR3 coding DNA: TGTGCTCTTGGGGAACGCCGGTACTGGGGATCCGTTACGTTGTACACCGATAAACTCATCTTT. Protein sequence: CALGERRYWGSVTLYTDKLIF.

There are many counts of this clone. The same CDR3 can be traced to other DNA sequences in this sample. This chain joins TRDV1 and TRDJ1; TRDD3 agrees at 11 bases. The ends lost 5 bases at V and 0 bases at J; junction bases unmatched: 14. Germline lookup yields CDR1 TSWWSYY and CDR2 QGS. This CDR3 spans 19 amino acids. As DNA, the CDR3 is TGTGCTCTTGGGAAACGGGAGCCCTACTGGGGGATAAACACCGATAAACTCATCTTT. It is translated as CALGKREPYWGINTDKLIF.

A word on this clone: A far larger clone is one base from this, pointing to a likely read error. The sample holds other DNA sequences that translate to the same CDR3. The chain links TRDV1 to TRDJ1, with 8 positions matching TRDD3. Matching the DNA to germline supplied the J gene, which TCRdb does not give. The V segment lost 9 bases and the J segment 10 bases; nucleotides outside the gene matches: 10. Germline lookup yields CDR1 TSWWSYY and CDR2 QGS. This CDR3 spans 12 amino acids. The CDR3 bases are TGTGCTCTCTTTGAGCTTACTGGGGGACTCATCTTT. Protein sequence: CALFELTGGLIF.

As regards this clone: It differs at one base from a far larger clone, so likely a read error. The sample carries other DNA sequences with the same CDR3. The rearrangement joins TRDV1 to TRDJ1; TRDD3 agrees at 8 bases. This CDR3 has 25 amino acids. Germline V CDR1 and CDR2: TSWWSYY, QGS. The CDR3 nucleotides are TGTGCTCTTGGGGACATACGGCCTTCCCGAACCTACTGGGGGTCCCCCCGCGTGAACACAGATAAACTCATCTTT. Translation gives CALGDIRPSRTYWGSPRVNTDKLIF.

This clone was recorded a few times. The mismatch at residue 5 between this DNA's translation and the TCRdb protein of a much larger clone likely reflects a read error; the protein shown is translated from the DNA. The chain combines TRDV2 with TRDJ1; 9 positions match TRDD3. The V gene end was trimmed by 3 bases and the J gene end by 0 bases; junction bases not matched to a gene: 25. CDR1 and CDR2 (germline): GEAIGNYY, EKD. This CDR3 is 22 amino acids long. CDR3 nucleotide sequence: TGTGCCTGTGACTCCCCCGACAAAAGACCTTCCTCTTCTGGGGGATACACCGATAAACTCATCTTT. Translated: CACDSPDKRPSSSGGYTDKLIF.

This clone showed up many times. TCRdb shows a much larger clone's protein in place of this DNA's translation, and the two differ at residue 4, likely through a read error; the protein shown is translated from the DNA. For the CDR3, the DNA is TGTGCCTGTAACACATTGCGTGGGGGACACCCTTTCGAGCCCGATAAACTCATCTTT. Translation gives CACNTLRGGHPFEPDKLIF. The chain recombines TRDV2 with TRDJ1; 7 nucleotides match TRDD3. The J gene comes from matching the DNA to germline here; TCRdb lacks it. Germline V gene lookup returns CDR1 GEAIGNYY and CDR2 EKD. The CDR3 runs to 19 residues.

This clone showed up many times. The V call is TRDV1, the J call TRDJ1, with D hard to call. The CDR3 sequence is 14 residues long. V lost 1 base and J 4 bases, leaving 10 bases between the germline ends. Germline lookup yields CDR1 TSWWSYY and CDR2 QGS. The CDR3 here is CALGEQTPHDKLIF. The DNA of the CDR3 is TGTGCTCTTGGGGAACAGACTCCCCACGATAAACTCATCTTT.

This clone has at least ten counts. The J gene is TRDJ1, the V gene TRDV1; the match to TRDD3 covers 11 bases. In the absence of a J gene in TCRdb, the DNA was matched to germline to assign it here. With 4 bases clipped from V and 0 bases from J, the junction kept 13 bases outside the gene matches. Germline V gene data show CDR1 as TSWWSYY and CDR2 as QGS. CDR3 length: 19 residues. In nucleotides, the CDR3 is TGTGCTCTTGGGGGGACCCTACACTGGGGGATAAGTAACACCGATAAACTCATCTTT. Protein sequence: CALGGTLHWGISNTDKLIF.

Notes on this clone: TCRdb pairs this DNA with a much larger clone's protein that differs at residue 11, likely a read error; the protein shown was translated from the DNA. The chain combines TRDV1 with TRDJ1; perhaps TRDD3 as D (9 bases). The J gene comes from matching the DNA to germline here; TCRdb lacks it. Trimming pared 5 bases from V and 0 bases from J, leaving 37 bases between. In germline, CDR1 is TSWWSYY, CDR2 QGS. This CDR3 is built from 23 residues. The CDR3 protein is CALGFPRDFLRWGIHPYTDKLIF. CDR3 nucleotides: TGTGCTCTTGGGTTTCCACGAGACTTCCTACGCTGGGGGATTCACCCGTACACCGATAAACTCATCTTT.

A few counts support this clone. This likely reflects a read error, since a far larger clone is one base away. At the DNA level, this CDR3 is encoded by other sequences in the same sample as well. The gene calls are TRDV1 and TRDJ1; possibly TRDD3 for D (5 bases). V lost 0 bases and J lost 0, with 17 bases in between. The CDR3 is 18 residues long. The germline CDR1 and CDR2 sequences are TSWWSYY and QGS. The CDR3 is CALGELVPWEPYTDKLIF. The CDR3 nucleotides read TGTGCTCTTGGGGAACTAGTTCCCTGGGAGCCATACACCGATAAACTCATCTTT.

In its sample, this clone was seen a few times. A far larger clone is one nucleotide away, so this likely arose from a read error. This same CDR3 is encoded by further DNA sequences in the sample. The J gene is TRDJ1, the V gene TRDV3; 10 bases are a match to TRDD3. The J gene was missing in TCRdb and was found by matching the end of the DNA to germline. CDR3 length: 19 amino acids. Germline-derived CDR1 and CDR2 are TVYSNPD and GDNSRS (reference sequence). CDR3 nucleotides: TGTGCCTTTAAAGGTCCTCTTTGGGGGATACTGGCGTACACTGATAAACTCATCTTT. It translates to CAFKGPLWGILAYTDKLIF.

This clone has ten or more counts. A far larger clone differs by one base, so this is likely a read error. This specimen includes other DNA sequences encoding the same CDR3. The chain employs TRDV2 and TRDJ1; 7 bases are shared with TRDD3. CDR3 length: 17 residues. Germline values: CDR1 GEAIGNYY, CDR2 EKD. J was trimmed by 2 bases and V by 0 bases; bases with no gene match: 11. CDR3 loop: CACDTVGEAPRTDKLIF. DNA for the CDR3: TGTGCCTGTGACACCGTGGGGGAGGCTCCGAGAACCGATAAACTCATCTTT.

This clone was observed many times. The chain recombines TRDV1 with TRDJ1, with TRDD2 matching over 9 bases. Assignment of the J gene here rests on matching the DNA to germline, because TCRdb gives none. The trim removed 9 bases at V and 0 bases at J, leaving 11 bases unmatched. Germline V gives CDR1 TSWWSYY, CDR2 QGS. The CDR3 length is 16 residues. CDR3 in DNA: TGTGCTCTCCTTCCTACCTCATCCCCTTACACCGATAAACTCATCTTT. Amino acid sequence: CALLPTSSPYTDKLIF.

This clone has just a few counts. A read error likely explains this, since a far larger clone differs by one base. This specimen includes other DNA sequences encoding the same CDR3. The V call is TRDV1, the J call TRDJ1, with D tentatively TRDD3 (5 bases). The J gene is absent in TCRdb and was assigned here via DNA matching to germline. V lost 0 bases and J lost 5, with 25 bases in between. Germline V gives CDR1 TSWWSYY, CDR2 QGS. The CDR3 contains 19 residues. The CDR3 nucleotides are TGTGCTCTTGGGGAACTGGGAAAATGGTGGGCCTCCCGGGATGATAAACTCATCTTT. Its translation: CALGELGKWWASRDDKLIF.

This clone came up a few times. A far bigger clonotype differs at one base, so this is likely a read error. This specimen includes other DNA sequences encoding the same CDR3. The V gene is TRDV2, the J gene TRDJ1; a possible D gene is TRDD3 (5 bases). The J gene is absent in TCRdb and was assigned here via DNA matching to germline. CDR3 length equals 17 residues. The germline CDR1 and CDR2 sequences are GEAIGNYY and EKD. CDR3 sequence (DNA): TGCGCCTGTGAAGACTTGCTGGGTCCCAGAGGAGCCGATAAACTCATCTTT. This gives the protein CACEDLLGPRGADKLIF.

V gene TRDV2 combines with J gene TRDJ2; 9 bases align to TRDD3. In the absence of a J gene in TCRdb, the DNA was matched to germline to assign it here. CDR1 and CDR2 from the germline V gene are GEAIGNYY and EKD. V shed 0 bases, J shed 4 bases, and the junction held 14 bases outside the gene matches. CDR3 length: 19 residues. CDR3 nucleotide sequence: TGTGCCTGTGACACCGCGTTTTTACTGGGGGACCAAAAGACAGCACAACTCTTCTTT. The encoded protein is CACDTAFLLGDQKTAQLFF.

The table lists this clone with a few counts. A far larger clone differs by one base, so this is likely a read error. Other DNA sequences in the same sample also yield this CDR3. This chain connects TRDV1 to TRDJ1, with 7 bases matching TRDD3. Here the J gene came from matching the DNA to germline, since TCRdb omits it. CDR1 and CDR2 from the germline V gene are TSWWSYY and QGS. This CDR3 contains 22 residues. The ends lost 1 base at V and 3 bases at J; junction bases unmatched: 26. CDR3 sequence: CALGEQSRWSGSYWGLPDKLIF. DNA for the CDR3: TGTGCTCTTGGGGAACAGAGTCGATGGTCGGGTTCATACTGGGGATTACCCGATAAACTCATCTTT.

The sample holds many counts of this clone. The chain couples TRDV1 to TRDJ1; a weak D match, TRDD3 (5 bases). Trimming pared 5 bases from V and 2 bases from J, leaving 9 bases between. The CDR3 totals 13 residues. Germline-derived CDR1 and CDR2 are TSWWSYY and QGS. The DNA for the CDR3 is TGTGCTCTTGGGAGGGGGGGTACCGATAAACTCATCTTT. This gives the protein CALGRGGTDKLIF.